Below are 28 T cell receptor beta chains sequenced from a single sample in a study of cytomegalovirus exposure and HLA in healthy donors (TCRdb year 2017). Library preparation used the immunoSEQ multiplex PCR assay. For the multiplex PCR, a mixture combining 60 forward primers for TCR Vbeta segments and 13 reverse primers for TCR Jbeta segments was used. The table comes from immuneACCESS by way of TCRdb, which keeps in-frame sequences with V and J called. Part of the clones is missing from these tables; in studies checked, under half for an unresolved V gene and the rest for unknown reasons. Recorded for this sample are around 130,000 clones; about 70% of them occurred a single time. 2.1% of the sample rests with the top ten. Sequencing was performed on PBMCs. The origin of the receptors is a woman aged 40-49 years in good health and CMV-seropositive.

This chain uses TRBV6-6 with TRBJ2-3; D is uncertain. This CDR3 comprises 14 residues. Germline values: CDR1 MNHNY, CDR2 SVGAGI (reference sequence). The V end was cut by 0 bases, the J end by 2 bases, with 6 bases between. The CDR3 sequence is CASSYSTVTDTQYF. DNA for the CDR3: TGTGCCAGCAGTTACTCAACTGTCACAGATACGCAGTATTTT.

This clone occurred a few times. CDR3 coding DNA: TGCAGCGTTGGGCTACCGGGACAGGGGGCAGGAGAGCAGTACTTC. Translation gives CSVGLPGQGAGEQYF. This chain connects TRBV29-1 to TRBJ2-7; 12 bases map to TRBD1. From germline, CDR1 is SQVTM and CDR2 ANQGSEA. V shed 4 bases and J 7 bases; nucleotides not matched to a gene: 11. The CDR3 consists of 15 residues.

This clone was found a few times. The CDR3 DNA reads TGTGCCAGCAGCGTAAGTCCGGCCGGGGCCTACGAGCAGTACTTC. This sequence encodes CASSVSPAGAYEQYF. The V gene is TRBV9, the J gene TRBJ2-7; D perhaps matches TRBD2 (5 bases). This CDR3 is 15 amino acids long. Germline assignment: CDR1 SGDLS and CDR2 YYNGEE. Trimming removed 1 base from V and 2 bases from J, with 13 bases in between.

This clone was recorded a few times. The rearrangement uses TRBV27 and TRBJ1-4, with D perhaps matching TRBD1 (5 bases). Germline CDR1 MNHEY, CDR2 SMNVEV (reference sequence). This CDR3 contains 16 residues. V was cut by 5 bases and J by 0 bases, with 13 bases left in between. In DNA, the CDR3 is TGTGCCAGCAGTCGAAGGGGCAGGGCAACTAATGAAAAACTGTTTTTT. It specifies CASSRRGRATNEKLFF.

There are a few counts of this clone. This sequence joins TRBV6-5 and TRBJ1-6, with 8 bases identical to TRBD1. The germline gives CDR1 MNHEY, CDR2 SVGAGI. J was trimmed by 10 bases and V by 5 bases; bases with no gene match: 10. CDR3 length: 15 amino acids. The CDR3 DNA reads TGTGCCAGCAGTACCGGACAGGGTTTGACGTCACCCCTCCACTTT. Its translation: CASSTGQGLTSPLHF.

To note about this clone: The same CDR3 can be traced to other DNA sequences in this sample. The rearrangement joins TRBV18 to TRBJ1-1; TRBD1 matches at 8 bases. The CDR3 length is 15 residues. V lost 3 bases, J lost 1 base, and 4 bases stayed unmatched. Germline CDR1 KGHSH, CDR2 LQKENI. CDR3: CASSPSGTGNTEAFF. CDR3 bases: TGTGCCAGCTCACCGAGTGGGACAGGGAACACTGAAGCTTTCTTT.

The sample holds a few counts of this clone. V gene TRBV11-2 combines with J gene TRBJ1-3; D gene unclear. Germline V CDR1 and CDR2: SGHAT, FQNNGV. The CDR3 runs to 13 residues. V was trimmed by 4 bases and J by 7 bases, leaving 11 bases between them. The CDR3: CASSSGLENTIYF. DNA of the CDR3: TGTGCCAGCAGCTCCGGTCTCGAGAACACCATATATTTT.

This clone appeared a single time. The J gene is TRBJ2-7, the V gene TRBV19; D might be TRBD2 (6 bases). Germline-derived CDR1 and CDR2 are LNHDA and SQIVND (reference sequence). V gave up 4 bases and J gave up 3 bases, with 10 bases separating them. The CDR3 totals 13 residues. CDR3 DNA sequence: TGTGCCAGTAGTAACGGACTACTCTACGAGCAGTACTTC. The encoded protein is CASSNGLLYEQYF.

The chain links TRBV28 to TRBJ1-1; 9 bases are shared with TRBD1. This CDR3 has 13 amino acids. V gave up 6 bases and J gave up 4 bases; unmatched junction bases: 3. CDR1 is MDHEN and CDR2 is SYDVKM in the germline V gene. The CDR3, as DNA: TGTGCCAGCAGGGACAGGGGTATCACTGAAGCTTTCTTT. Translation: CASRDRGITEAFF.

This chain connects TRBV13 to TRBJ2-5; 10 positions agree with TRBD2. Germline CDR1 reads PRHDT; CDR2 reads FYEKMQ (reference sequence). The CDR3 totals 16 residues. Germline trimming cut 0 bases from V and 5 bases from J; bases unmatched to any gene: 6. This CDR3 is CASSLGPQLAGETQYF. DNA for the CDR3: TGTGCCAGCAGCTTAGGCCCCCAACTAGCGGGGGAGACCCAGTACTTC.

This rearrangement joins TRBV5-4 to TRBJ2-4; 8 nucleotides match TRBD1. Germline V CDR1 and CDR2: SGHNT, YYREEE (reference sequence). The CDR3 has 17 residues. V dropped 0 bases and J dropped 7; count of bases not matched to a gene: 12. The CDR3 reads CASSLEAPGGHRNIQYF. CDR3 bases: TGTGCCAGCAGCTTGGAAGCGCCAGGGGGCCACCGCAACATTCAGTACTTC.

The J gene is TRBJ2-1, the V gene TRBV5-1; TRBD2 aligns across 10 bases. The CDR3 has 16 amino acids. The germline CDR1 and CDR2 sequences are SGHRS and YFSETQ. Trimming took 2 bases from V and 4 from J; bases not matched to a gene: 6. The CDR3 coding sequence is TGCGCCAGCAGCTTACAAACTAGCGGGGTATACAATGAGCAGTTCTTC. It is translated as CASSLQTSGVYNEQFF.

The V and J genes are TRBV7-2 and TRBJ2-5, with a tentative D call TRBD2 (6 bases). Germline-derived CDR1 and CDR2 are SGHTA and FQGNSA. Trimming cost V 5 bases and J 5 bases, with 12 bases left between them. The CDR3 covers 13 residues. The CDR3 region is CASSEGGRETQYF. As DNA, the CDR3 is TGTGCCAGCAGCGAAGGAGGGAGGGAGACCCAGTACTTC.

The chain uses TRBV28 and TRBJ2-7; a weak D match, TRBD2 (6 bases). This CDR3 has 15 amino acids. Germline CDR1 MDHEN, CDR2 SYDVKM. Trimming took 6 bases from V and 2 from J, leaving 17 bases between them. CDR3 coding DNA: TGTGCCAGCAGCAATCCGGCTAGCGCCACCTACGAGCAGTACTTC. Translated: CASSNPASATYEQYF.

This chain's CDR3 is CAVTRTGGAKTYEQYF. The CDR3 DNA reads as TGTGCCGTTACAAGAACCGGGGGGGCGAAGACCTACGAGCAGTACTTC. This chain connects TRBV28 to TRBJ2-7; the match to TRBD2 covers 8 bases. V lost 11 bases, J lost 2 bases, and 17 bases stayed unmatched. CDR1 and CDR2 (germline): MDHEN, SYDVKM. CDR3 length equals 16 residues.

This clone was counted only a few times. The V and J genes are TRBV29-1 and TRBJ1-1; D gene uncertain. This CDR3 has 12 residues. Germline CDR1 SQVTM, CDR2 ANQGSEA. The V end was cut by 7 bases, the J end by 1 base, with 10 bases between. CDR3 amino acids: CSAQEGNTEAFF. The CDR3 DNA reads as TGCAGCGCCCAGGAGGGGAACACTGAAGCTTTCTTT.

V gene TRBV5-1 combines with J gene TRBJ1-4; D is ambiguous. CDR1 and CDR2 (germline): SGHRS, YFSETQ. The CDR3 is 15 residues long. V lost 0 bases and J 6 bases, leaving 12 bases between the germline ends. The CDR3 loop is CASSLEFGEHEKLFF. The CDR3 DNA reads TGCGCCAGCAGCTTGGAGTTCGGGGAGCATGAAAAACTGTTTTTT.

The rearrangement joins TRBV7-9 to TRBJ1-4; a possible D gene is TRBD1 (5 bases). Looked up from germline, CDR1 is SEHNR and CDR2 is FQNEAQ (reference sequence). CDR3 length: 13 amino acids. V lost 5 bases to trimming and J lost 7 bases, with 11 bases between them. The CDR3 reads CASSRGLGEKLFF. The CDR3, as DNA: TGTGCCAGCAGCAGGGGTTTGGGTGAAAAACTGTTTTTT.

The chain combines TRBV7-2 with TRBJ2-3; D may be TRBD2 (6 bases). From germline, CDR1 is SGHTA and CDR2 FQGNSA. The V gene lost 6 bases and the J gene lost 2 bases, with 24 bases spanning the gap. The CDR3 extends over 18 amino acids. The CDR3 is CASRVTLFLGGDTDTQYF. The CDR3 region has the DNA TGTGCCAGCAGGGTCACCCTTTTCCTAGGCGGGGACACAGATACGCAGTATTTT.

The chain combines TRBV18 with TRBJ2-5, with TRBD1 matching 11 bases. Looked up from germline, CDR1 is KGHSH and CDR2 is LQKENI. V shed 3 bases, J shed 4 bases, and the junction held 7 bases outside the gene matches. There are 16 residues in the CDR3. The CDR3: CASSPSGTGGSETQYF. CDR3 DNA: TGTGCCAGCTCACCGTCCGGGACAGGGGGGTCAGAGACCCAGTACTTC.

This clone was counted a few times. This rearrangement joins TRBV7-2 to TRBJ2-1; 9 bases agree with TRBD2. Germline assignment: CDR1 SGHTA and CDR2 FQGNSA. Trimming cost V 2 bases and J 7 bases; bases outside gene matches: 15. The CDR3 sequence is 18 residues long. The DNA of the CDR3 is TGTGCCAGCAGCTTATACTTGACTAGCGGCTACTCTGTGAATGAGCAGTTCTTC. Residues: CASSLYLTSGYSVNEQFF. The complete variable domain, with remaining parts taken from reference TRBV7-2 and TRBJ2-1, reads GAGVSQSPSNKVTEKGKDVELRCDPISGHTALYWYRQSLGQGLEFLIYFQGNSAPDKSGLPSDRFSAERTGGSVSTLTIQRTQQEDSAVYLCASSLYLTSGYSVNEQFFGPGTRLTVL.

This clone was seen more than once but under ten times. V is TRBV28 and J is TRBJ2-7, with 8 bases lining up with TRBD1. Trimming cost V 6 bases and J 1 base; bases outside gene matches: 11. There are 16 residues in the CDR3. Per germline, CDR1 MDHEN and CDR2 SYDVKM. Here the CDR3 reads CASRSGGTGLSYEQYF. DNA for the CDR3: TGTGCCAGCAGAAGCGGTGGGACAGGACTTTCCTACGAGCAGTACTTC.

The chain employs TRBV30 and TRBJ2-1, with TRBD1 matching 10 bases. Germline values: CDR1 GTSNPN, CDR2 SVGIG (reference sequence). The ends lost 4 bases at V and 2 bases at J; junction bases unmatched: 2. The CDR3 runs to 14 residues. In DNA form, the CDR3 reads TGTGCCTGGACTGACAGGGGGCCCTACAATGAGCAGTTCTTC. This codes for CAWTDRGPYNEQFF.

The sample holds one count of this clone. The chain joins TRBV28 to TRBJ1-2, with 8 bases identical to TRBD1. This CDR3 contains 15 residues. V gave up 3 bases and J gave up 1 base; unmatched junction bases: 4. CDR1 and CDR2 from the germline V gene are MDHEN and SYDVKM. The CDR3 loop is CASSFQGQVNYGYTF. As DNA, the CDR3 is TGTGCCAGCAGTTTCCAGGGACAGGTTAACTATGGCTACACCTTC.

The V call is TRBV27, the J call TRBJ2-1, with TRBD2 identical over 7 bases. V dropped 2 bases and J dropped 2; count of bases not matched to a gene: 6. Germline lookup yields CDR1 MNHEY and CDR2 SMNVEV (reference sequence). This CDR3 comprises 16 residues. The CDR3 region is CASSLGLEVAYNEQFF. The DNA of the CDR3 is TGTGCCAGCAGTTTAGGACTAGAGGTGGCCTACAATGAGCAGTTCTTC.

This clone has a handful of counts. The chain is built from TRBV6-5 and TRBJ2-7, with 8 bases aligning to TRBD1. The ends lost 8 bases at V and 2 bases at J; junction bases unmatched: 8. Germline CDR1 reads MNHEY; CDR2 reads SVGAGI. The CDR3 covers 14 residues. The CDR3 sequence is CASRLGTGPYEQYF. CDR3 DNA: TGTGCCAGCCGGCTCGGGACAGGTCCCTACGAGCAGTACTTC.

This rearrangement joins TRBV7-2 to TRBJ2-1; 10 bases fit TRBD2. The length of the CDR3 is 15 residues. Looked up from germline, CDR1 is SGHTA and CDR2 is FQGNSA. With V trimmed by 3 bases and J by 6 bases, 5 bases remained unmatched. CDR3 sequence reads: CASSLRLAGSNEQFF. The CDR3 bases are TGTGCCAGCAGCTTGAGACTAGCGGGCTCCAATGAGCAGTTCTTC.

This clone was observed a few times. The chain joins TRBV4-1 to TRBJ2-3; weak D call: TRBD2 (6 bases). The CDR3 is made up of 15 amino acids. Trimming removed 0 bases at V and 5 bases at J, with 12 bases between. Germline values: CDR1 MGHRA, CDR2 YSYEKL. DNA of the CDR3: TGCGCCAGCAGCCAAGATGGAGTGGGGGGAGATACGCAGTATTTT. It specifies CASSQDGVGGDTQYF.